These 5 T cell receptor beta chains were sequenced from one sample in a study of T cell responses to AZD1222 COVID-19 vaccine. Profiling relied on immunoSEQ multiplex PCR, and the TCRdb table lists in-frame clones only, not all of them. The sample comprises roughly 35,000 clones, around 86% of which are singletons, and 9.5% to 12% rests with the top ten. The sample in question was peripheral blood, obtained 28 days after the second AZD1222 dose. Receptor source: an adult who received the AZD1222 COVID-19 vaccine.

This chain joins TRBV4-1 and TRBJ2-2; D unresolved. In germline, CDR1 is MGHRA, CDR2 YSYEKL. Trimming shortened V by 2 bases and J by 4 bases, and 14 bases separated the two germline ends. The length of the CDR3 is 16 residues. CDR3 sequence: CASSQMSRARTGELFF. DNA of the CDR3: TGCGCCAGCAGCCAAATGAGTCGGGCTCGCACCGGGGAGCTGTTTTTT.

The chain employs TRBV5-1 and TRBJ2-1; TRBD2 matches 12 bases. The CDR3 length is 13 residues. Trimming cost V 5 bases and J 9 bases; bases outside gene matches: 3. Germline-derived CDR1 and CDR2 are SGHRS and YFSETQ. CDR3 DNA sequence: TGCGCCAGCAGGACTAGCGGGAGAGGTGAGCAGTTCTTC. As protein: CASRTSGRGEQFF.

The chain uses TRBV7-2 and TRBJ1-2; no clear D gene. Germline-derived CDR1 and CDR2 are SGHTA and FQGNSA. This CDR3 contains 15 residues. Trimming cost V 1 base and J 2 bases, with 11 bases left between them. CDR3 coding DNA: TGTGCCAGCAGCTTAGGGACTTCGTGGAACTATGGCTACACCTTC. Protein: CASSLGTSWNYGYTF. Combining the CDR3 with reference TRBV7-2 and TRBJ1-2 gives the whole variable domain GAGVSQSPSNKVTEKGKDVELRCDPISGHTALYWYRQSLGQGLEFLIYFQGNSAPDKSGLPSDRFSAERTGGSVSTLTIQRTQQEDSAVYLCASSLGTSWNYGYTFGSGTRLTVV.

The chain is built from TRBV30 and TRBJ1-2; D not certain. Trimming left V 2 bases short and J 2 bases short, with 9 bases between. This CDR3 region has 13 residues. Germline-derived CDR1 and CDR2 are GTSNPN and SVGIG (reference sequence). For the CDR3, the DNA is TGTGCCTGGAGTTTGGGTATAAACTATGGCTACACCTTC. Its translation is CAWSLGINYGYTF. The full variable domain, in which reference TRBV30 and TRBJ1-2 provide the parts outside the CDR3, is SQTIHQWPATLVQPVGSPLSLECTVEGTSNPNLYWYRQAAGRGLQLLFYSVGIGQISSEVPQNLSASRPQDRQFILSSKKLLLSDSGFYLCAWSLGINYGYTFGSGTRLTVV.

The chain is built from TRBV3-1 (or the pseudogene TRBV3-2) and TRBJ1-4; D is undetermined. V shed 3 bases and J shed 0 bases, with 5 bases lying between them. The CDR3 runs to 14 residues. Germline CDR1 LGHDT, CDR2 YNNKEL (reference sequence). CDR3 nucleotide sequence: TGTGCCAGCAGCCACCGATCAACTAATGAAAAACTGTTTTTT. Its protein is CASSHRSTNEKLFF.